This T cell receptor (beta chain) was found in a study of T cell changes during pregnancy in multiple sclerosis (dated by TCRdb to about 2019). Background on the whole study: The study examined how the T cell repertoire changed over the course of pregnancy in women with multiple sclerosis.

The CDR3 covers 18 residues, taking in both the cysteine and the phenylalanine. Of the read, only the CDR3 DNA is kept; its 54 bases are in frame from base 1. From the germline V gene (reference sequence), CDR1 is LNHDA and CDR2 is SQIVND. V was cut back by 0 bases and J by 8 bases, leaving a gap of 22 bases between them. Library preparation was by the immunoSEQ multiplex PCR assay. TCRdb limited this immuneACCESS table to in-frame rearrangements with V and J called. A share of clones is missing; checked studies link under half to unresolved V genes, and the rest is unexplained. The sample includes about 100,000 clones, with approximately 91% observed a single time. Together, the top ten hold about 3% of the sample. Regarding this clone: Its binding antigen is unknown. No much larger clone exists at a distance of one base, and base qualities are not known.

The specimen was peripheral blood, collected after pregnancy. The sequence was obtained from a female donor with multiple sclerosis, enrolled in a pregnancy study. The rearranged segments are TRBV19 and TRBJ1-4, with no confident D gene call. The CDR3 sequence is CASSIDSGRLEGWEKLFF. The nucleotide sequence reads TGTGCCAGTAGTATAGATTCTGGACGATTGGAGGGATGGGAAAAACTGTTTTTT. Joined to the reference TRBV19 and TRBJ1-4 proteins, this CDR3 gives the full variable domain: DGGITQSPKYLFRKEGQNVTLSCEQNLNHDAMYWYRQDPGQGLRLIYYSQIVNDFQKGDIAEGYSVSREKKESFPLTVTSAQKNPTAFYLCASSIDSGRLEGWEKLFFGSGTQLSVL.